This T cell receptor (beta chain) was obtained from a study of blood T cell repertoires in COVID-19. The assay was immunoSEQ multiplex PCR, and TCRdb's table has in-frame clones only and misses some. The sample holds approximately 150,000 clones, 81% seen once. In germline, CDR1 is SNHLY, CDR2 FYNNEI. Trimming removed 7 bases from V and 6 bases from J; junction bases left unmatched: 9. CDR3 length: 14 residues. Sequencing used PBMCs or T cells enriched from blood (not recorded which). This TCR was recovered from a woman aged 35 to 49 with acute COVID-19. V gene TRBV2 combines with J gene TRBJ1-5; TRBD1 matches 7 bases. CDR3 residues: CASTRQGKGQPQHF. Here the CDR3 DNA reads TGTGCCAGCACAAGACAGGGAAAGGGTCAGCCCCAGCATTTT.